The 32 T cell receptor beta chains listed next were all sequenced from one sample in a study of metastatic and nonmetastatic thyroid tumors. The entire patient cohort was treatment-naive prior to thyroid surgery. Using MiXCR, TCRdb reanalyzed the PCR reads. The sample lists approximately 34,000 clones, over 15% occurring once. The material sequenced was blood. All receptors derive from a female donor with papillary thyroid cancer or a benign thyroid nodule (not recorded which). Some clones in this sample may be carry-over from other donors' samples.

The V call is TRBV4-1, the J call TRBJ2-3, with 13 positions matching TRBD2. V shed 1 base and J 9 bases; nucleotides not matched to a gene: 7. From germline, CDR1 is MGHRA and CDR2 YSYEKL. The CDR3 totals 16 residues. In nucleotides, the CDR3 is TGCGCCAGCAGCCAAGCCCGACTAGCGGGGGGAGACACGCAGTATTTT. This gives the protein CASSQARLAGGDTQYF.

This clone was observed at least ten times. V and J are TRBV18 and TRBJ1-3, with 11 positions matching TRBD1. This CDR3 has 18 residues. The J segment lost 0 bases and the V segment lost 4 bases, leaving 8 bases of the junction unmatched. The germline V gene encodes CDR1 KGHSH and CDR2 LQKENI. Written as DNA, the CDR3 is TGTGCCAGCTCACACCGGACAGGGGGCCCTATCTCTGGAAACACCATATATTTT. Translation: CASSHRTGGPISGNTIYF.

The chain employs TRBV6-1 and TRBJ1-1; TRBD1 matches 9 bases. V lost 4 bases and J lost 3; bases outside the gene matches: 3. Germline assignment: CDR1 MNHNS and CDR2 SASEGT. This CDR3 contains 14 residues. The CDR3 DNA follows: TGTGCCAGCAGTGCAGACAGGGGGGACACTGAAGCTTTCTTT. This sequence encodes CASSADRGDTEAFF.

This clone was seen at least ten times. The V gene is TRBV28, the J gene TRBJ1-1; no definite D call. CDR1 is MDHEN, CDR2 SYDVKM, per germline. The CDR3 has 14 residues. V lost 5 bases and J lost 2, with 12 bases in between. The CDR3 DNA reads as TGTGCCAGCAGTACGGGGATGGAAAACACTGAAGCTTTCTTT. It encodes CASSTGMENTEAFF.

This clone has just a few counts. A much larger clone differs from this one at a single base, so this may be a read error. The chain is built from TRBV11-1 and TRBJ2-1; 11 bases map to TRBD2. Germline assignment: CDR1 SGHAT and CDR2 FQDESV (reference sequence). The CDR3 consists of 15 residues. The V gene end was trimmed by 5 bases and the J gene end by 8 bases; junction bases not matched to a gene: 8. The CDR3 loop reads CASSRLAGGCDEQFF. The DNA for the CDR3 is TGTGCCAGCAGCCGTCTAGCGGGGGGTTGCGATGAGCAGTTCTTC.

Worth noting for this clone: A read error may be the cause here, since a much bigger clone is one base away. CDR3 region: CASSENSGDTEAFF. The DNA for the CDR3 is TGTGCCAGCAGCGAAAACAGTGGGGACACTGAAGCTTTCTTT. The V and J genes are TRBV9 and TRBJ1-1; D is ambiguous. Trimming shortened V by 3 bases and J by 3 bases, and 12 bases separated the two germline ends. The length of the CDR3 is 14 residues. Germline CDR1 is SGDLS and CDR2 is YYNGEE.

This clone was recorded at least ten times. DNA for the CDR3: TGCAGTGCTAGTTACTCCAGACTAGCGGGGGTCCAAGAGACCCAGTACTTC. Translated: CSASYSRLAGVQETQYF. This chain uses TRBV20-1 with TRBJ2-5, with 12 bases matching TRBD2. Germline trimming cut 3 bases from V and 1 base from J; bases unmatched to any gene: 9. CDR1 and CDR2 from the germline V gene are DFQATT and SNEGSKA (reference sequence). This CDR3 is built from 17 residues.

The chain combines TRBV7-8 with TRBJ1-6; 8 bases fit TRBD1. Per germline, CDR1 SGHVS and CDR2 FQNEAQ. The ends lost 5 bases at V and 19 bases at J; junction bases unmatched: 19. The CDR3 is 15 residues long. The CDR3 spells CASSLGQGSNSPIHF. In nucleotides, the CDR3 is TGTGCCAGCAGCCTAGGACAGGGTAGTAATTCACCCATACACTTT. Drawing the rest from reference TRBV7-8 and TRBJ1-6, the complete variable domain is GAGVSQSPRYKVAKRGQDVALRCDPISGHVSLFWYQQALGQGPEFLTYFQNEAQLDKSGLPSDRFFAERPEGSVSTLKIQRTQQEDSAVYLCASSLGQGSNSPIHFGNGTRLTVT.

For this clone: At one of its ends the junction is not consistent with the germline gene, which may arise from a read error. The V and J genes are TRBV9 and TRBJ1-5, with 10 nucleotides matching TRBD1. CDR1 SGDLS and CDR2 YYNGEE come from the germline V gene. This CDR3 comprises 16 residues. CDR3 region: CASSDGTGDSSQPQHF. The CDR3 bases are TGTGCCAGCAGCGATGGGACAGGGGATAGCAGTCAGCCCCAGCATTTT. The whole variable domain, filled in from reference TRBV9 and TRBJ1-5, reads DSGVTQTPKHLITATGQRVTLRCSPRSGDLSVYWYQQSLDQGLQFLIQYYNGEERAKGNILERFSAQQFPDLHSELNLSSLELGDSALYFCASSDGTGDSSQPQHFGDGTRLSIL.

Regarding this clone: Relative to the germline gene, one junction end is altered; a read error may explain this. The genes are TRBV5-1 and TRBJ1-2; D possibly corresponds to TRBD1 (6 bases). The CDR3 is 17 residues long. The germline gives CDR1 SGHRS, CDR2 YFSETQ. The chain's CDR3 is CAGSHLLYQRGRGGYTF. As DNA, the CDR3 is TGCGCCGGCAGCCACCTCCTTTATCAGCGGGGGCGGGGTGGCTACACCTTC. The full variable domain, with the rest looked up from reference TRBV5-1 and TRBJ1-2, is KAGVTQTPRYLIKTRGQQVTLSCSPISGHRSVSWYQQTPGQGLQFLFEYFSETQRNKGNFPGRFSGRQFSNSRSEMNVSTLELGDSALYLCAGSHLLYQRGRGGYTFGSGTRLTVV.

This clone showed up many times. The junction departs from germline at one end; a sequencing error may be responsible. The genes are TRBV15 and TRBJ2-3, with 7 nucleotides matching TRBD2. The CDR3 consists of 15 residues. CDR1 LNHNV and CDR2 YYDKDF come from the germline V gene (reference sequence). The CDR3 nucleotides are TGTGCCACCAGCAGAGATATGACTAGCAAAGATACGCAGTATTTT. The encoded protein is CATSRDMTSKDTQYF.

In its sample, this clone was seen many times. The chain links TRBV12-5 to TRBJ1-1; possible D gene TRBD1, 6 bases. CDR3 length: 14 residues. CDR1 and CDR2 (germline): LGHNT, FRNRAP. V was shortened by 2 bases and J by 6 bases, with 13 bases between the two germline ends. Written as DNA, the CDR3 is TGTGCTAGTGGTTTGCGGGGGGGCGAGGCTGAAGCTTTCTTT. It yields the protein CASGLRGGEAEAFF.

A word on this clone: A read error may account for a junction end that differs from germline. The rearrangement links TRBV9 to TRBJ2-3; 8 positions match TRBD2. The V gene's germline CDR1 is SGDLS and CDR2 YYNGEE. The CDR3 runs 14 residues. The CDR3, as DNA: TGTGCCACCAGCTGCAGCGGGAGTATGGATACGCAGTATTTT. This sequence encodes CATSCSGSMDTQYF.

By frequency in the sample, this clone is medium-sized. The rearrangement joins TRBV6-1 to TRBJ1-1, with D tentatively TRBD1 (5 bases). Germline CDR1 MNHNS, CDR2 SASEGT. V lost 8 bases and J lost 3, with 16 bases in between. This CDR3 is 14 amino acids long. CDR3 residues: CASGKEGSDTEAFF. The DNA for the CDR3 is TGTGCCAGCGGAAAGGAGGGGTCGGACACTGAAGCTTTCTTT.

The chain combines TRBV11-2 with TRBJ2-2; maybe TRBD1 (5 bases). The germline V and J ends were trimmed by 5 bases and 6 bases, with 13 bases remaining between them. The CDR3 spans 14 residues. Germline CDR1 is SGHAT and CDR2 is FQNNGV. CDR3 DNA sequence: TGTGCCAGCAGCGTACAGGTTTACTCCGGGGAGCTGTTTTTT. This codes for CASSVQVYSGELFF.

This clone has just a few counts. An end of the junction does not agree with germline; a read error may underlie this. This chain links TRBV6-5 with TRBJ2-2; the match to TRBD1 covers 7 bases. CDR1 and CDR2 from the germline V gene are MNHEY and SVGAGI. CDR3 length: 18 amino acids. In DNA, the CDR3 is TGTGCCAGCAGTTACTTATGGGCTGGGACAGTGAACACTGGGGAGCTTTTTTTT. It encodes CASSYLWAGTVNTGELFF.

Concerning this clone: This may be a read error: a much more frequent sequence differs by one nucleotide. The CDR3 region is CSVRQGGNEQLF. For the CDR3, the DNA is TGCAGCGTCCGACAGGGCGGCAATGAGCAGCTCTTC. The genes are TRBV29-1 and TRBJ2-1; the match to TRBD1 covers 7 bases. The CDR3 has 12 residues. Germline V gene data show CDR1 as SQVTM and CDR2 as ANQGSEA.

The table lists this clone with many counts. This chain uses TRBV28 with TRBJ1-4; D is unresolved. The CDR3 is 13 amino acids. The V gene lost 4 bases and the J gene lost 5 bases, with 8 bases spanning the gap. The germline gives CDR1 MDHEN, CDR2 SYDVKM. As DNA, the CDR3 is TGTGCCAGCAGTTCGACAAGAAATGAAAAACTGTTTTTT. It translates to CASSSTRNEKLFF.

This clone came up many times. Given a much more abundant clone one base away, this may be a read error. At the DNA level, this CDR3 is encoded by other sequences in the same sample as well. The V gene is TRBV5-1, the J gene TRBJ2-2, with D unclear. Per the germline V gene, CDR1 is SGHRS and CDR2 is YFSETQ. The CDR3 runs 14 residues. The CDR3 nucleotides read TGTGCCAGCAGCTCAATGGCAAACACCGGGGAGCTGTTTTTT. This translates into CASSSMANTGELFF. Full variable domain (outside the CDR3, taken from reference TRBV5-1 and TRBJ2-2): KAGVTQTPRYLIKTRGQQVTLSCSPISGHRSVSWYQQTPGQGLQFLFEYFSETQRNKGNFPGRFSGRQFSNSRSEMNVSTLELGDSALYLCASSSMANTGELFFGEGSRLTVL.

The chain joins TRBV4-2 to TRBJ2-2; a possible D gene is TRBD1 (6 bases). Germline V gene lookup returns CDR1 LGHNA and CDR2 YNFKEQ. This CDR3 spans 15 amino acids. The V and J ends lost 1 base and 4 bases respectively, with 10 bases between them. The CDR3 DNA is TGTGCCAGCAGCCAAGTTAACAGGGCCACCGGGGAGCTGTTTTTT. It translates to CASSQVNRATGELFF.

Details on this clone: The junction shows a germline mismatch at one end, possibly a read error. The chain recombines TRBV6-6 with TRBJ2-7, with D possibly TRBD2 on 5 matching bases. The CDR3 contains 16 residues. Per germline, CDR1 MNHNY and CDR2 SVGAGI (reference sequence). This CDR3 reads CASIYSRRAGYLEQYF. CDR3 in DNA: TGTGCCAGCATTTACTCCCGGCGGGCAGGCTACCTAGAGCAGTACTTC.

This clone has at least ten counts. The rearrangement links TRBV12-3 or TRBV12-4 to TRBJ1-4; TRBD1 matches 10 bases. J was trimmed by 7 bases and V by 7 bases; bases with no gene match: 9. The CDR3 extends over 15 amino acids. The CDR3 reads CASTIAGTGAEKLFF. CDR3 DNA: TGTGCCAGCACCATTGCCGGGACAGGGGCTGAAAAACTGTTTTTT.

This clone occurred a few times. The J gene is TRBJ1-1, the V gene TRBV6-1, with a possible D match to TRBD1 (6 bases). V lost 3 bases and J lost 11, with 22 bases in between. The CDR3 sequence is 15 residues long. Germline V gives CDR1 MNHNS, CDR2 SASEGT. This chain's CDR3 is CASSELAGAEKLAFF. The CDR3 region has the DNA TGTGCCAGCAGTGAGTTGGCGGGGGCGGAAAAACTGGCTTTCTTT.

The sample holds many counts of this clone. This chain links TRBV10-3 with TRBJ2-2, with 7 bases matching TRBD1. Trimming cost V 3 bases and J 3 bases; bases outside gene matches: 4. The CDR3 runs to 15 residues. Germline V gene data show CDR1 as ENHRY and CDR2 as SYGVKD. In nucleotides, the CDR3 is TGTGCCATCAGTGAAGGACAGGAGCACACCGGGGAGCTGTTTTTT. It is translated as CAISEGQEHTGELFF.

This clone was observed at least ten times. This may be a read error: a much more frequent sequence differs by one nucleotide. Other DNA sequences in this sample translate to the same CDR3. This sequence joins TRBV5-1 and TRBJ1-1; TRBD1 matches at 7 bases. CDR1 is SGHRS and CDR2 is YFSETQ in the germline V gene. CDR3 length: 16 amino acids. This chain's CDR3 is CASSPRGDSRNTEAFF. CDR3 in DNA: TGCGCCAGCAGCCCTAGAGGGGACAGCAGGAACACTGAAGCTTTCTTC. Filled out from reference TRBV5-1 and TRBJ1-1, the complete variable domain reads KAGVTQTPRYLIKTRGQQVTLSCSPISGHRSVSWYQQTPGQGLQFLFEYFSETQRNKGNFPGRFSGRQFSNSRSEMNVSTLELGDSALYLCASSPRGDSRNTEAFFGQGTRLTVV.

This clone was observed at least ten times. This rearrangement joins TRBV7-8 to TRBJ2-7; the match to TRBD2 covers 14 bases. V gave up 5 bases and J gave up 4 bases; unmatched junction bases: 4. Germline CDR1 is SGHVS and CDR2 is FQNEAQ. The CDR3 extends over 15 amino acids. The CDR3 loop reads CASSQTSGGAYEQYF. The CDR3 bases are TGTGCCAGCAGCCAGACTAGCGGGGGGGCATACGAGCAGTACTTC.

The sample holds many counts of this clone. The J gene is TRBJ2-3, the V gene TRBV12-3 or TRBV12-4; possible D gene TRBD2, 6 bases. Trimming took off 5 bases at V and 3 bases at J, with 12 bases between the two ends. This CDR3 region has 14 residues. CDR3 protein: CASSLGGLTDTQYF. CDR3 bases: TGTGCCAGCAGTCTAGGAGGGTTGACAGATACGCAGTATTTT.

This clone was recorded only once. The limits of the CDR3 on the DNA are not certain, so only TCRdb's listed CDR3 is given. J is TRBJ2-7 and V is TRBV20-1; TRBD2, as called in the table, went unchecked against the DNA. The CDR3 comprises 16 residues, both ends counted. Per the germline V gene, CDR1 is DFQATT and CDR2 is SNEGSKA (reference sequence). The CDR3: CSADLAGGRYACEQYF.

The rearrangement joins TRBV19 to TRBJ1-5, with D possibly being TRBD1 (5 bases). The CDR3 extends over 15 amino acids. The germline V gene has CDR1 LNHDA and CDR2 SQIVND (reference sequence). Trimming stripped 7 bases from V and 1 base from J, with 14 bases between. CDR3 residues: CASKWGTTSNQPQHF. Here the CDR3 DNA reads TGTGCCAGTAAGTGGGGGACGACGAGCAATCAGCCCCAGCATTTT.

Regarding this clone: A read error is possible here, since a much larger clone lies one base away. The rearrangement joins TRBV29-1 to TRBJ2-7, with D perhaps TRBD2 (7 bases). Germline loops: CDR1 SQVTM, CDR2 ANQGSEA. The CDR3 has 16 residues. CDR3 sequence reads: CSIEYRLGGGRYEQYF. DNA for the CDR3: TGCAGCATTGAGTACCGGTTGGGGGGGGGCCGCTACGAGCAGTACTTC.

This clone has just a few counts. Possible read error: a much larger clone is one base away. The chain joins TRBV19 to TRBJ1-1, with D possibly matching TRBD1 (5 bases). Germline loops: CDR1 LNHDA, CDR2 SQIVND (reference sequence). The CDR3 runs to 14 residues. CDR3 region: CASSPSGGYTEASF. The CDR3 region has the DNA TGTGCCAGTAGCCCATCGGGGGGGTACACTGAAGCTTCCTTT.

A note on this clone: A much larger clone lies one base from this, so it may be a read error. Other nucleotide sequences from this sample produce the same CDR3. Here the CDR3 DNA reads TGCGCCAGCAGCTTGGAAGTAGGGGTAAACACTGAAGCTTTCTTT. It yields the protein CASSLEVGVNTEAFF. The J gene is TRBJ1-1, the V gene TRBV5-1, with D maybe TRBD1 (5 bases). Germline V gives CDR1 SGHRS, CDR2 YFSETQ. CDR3 length: 15 amino acids. Trimming removed 0 bases from V and 2 bases from J, with 11 bases in between.